This T cell receptor beta chain was sequenced during a study of control samples from healthy donors and cancer patients. This CDR3 region has 12 residues. Germline V lookup: CDR1 SGHAT, CDR2 FQNNGV. J lost 13 bases, V lost 4 bases, and 7 bases had no gene match. Assay: immunoSEQ multiplex PCR; the TCRdb copy retains only in-frame clones and omits some. The sample holds under 30,000 clones, almost 85% seen once. The sequence was collected from a woman in her fifties or sixties with head and neck cancer. This rearrangement joins TRBV11-2 to TRBJ2-1; 7 bases align to TRBD2. Sequencing was carried out using PBMCs. The CDR3 DNA is TGTGCCAGCAGCTCCGAGCTAGCGGTACAGTTCTTC. Translation gives CASSSELAVQFF.